This T cell receptor beta chain stems from a study of blood T cell repertoires in COVID-19. Study background: Samples taken during acute and convalescent COVID-19 were collected in the United States, Italy and Spain. PBMCs, B-cell-depleted T cells, or T cells were the source of the cDNA or gDNA that made up the material.

How the authors handled the data: Scientists estimated how many nucleated cells there were by amplifying reference gene primers. The protocol was immunoSEQ multiplex PCR, while the TCRdb copy is restricted to in-frame clones and leaves out a portion. That table is the source of V, J and clone size, and D and trimming were worked out from the DNA. The repertoire has 200,000 or so clones, 82% of them found once; the top ten carry 4.5% to 6.5%. The count of this clone is one. This CDR3 has 18 amino acids. V was clipped by 0 bases and J by 1 base, with 18 bases between them. Per germline, CDR1 SGHVS and CDR2 FQNEAQ.

V is TRBV7-8 and J is TRBJ1-1; D gene unclear. What was sequenced was peripheral blood. The sequence came from a woman aged 25 to 39 with acute or convalescent COVID-19. CDR3 loop: CASSLATLQPQSNTEAFF. CDR3 sequence (DNA): TGTGCCAGCAGCTTAGCGACCTTACAGCCACAATCGAACACTGAAGCTTTCTTT.